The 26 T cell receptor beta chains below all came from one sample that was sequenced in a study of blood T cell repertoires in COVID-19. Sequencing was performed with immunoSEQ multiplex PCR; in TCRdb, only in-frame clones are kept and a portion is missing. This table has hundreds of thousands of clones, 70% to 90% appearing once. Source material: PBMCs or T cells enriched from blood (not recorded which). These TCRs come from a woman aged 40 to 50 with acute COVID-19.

The DNA for the CDR3 is TGCGCCAGCAGCTTAGCTAGCGGGGGAGGGGATGAGCAGTTCTTC. Encoded protein: CASSLASGGGDEQFF. V gene TRBV5-1 combines with J gene TRBJ2-1; 10 bases match TRBD2. CDR1 is SGHRS, CDR2 YFSETQ, per germline. The ends lost 2 bases at V and 8 bases at J; junction bases unmatched: 7. The CDR3 runs to 15 residues.

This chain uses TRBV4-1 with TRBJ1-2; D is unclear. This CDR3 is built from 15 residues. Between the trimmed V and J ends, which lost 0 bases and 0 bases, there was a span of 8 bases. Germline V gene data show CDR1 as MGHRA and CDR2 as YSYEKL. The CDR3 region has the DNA TGCGCCAGCAGCCAAGATCGGGGTTCTAACTATGGCTACACCTTC. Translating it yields CASSQDRGSNYGYTF.

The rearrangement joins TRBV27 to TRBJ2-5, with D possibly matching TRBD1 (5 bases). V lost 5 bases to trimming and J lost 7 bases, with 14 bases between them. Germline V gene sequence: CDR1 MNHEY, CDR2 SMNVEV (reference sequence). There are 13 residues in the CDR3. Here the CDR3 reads CASSPSQGMTQYF. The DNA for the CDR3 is TGTGCCAGCAGTCCCTCCCAGGGTATGACCCAGTACTTC.

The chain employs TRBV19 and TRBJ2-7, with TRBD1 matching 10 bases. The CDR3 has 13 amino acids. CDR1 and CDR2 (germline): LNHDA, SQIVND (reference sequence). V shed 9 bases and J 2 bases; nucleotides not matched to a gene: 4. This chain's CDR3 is CARTGTGAYEQYF. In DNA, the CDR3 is TGTGCCAGAACCGGGACAGGGGCCTACGAGCAGTACTTC.

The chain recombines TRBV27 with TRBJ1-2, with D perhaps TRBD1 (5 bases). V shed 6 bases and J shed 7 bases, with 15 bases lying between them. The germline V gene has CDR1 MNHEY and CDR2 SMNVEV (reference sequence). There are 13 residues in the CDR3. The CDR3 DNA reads TGTGCCAGCAGCCCAGGAGGGGTCTTTGGCTACACCTTC. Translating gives CASSPGGVFGYTF.

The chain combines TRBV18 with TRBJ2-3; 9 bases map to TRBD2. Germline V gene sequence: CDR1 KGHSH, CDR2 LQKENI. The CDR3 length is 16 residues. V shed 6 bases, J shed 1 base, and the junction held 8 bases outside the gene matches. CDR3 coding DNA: TGTGCCAGCTCGCACGGGAAGCGGGGGGGCACAGATACGCAGTATTTT. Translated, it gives CASSHGKRGGTDTQYF.

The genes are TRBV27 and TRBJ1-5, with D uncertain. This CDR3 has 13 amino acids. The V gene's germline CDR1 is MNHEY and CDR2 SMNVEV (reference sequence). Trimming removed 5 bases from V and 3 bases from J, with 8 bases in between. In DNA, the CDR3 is TGTGCCAGCAGTAAATCCTTCAATCAGCCCCAGCATTTT. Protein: CASSKSFNQPQHF.

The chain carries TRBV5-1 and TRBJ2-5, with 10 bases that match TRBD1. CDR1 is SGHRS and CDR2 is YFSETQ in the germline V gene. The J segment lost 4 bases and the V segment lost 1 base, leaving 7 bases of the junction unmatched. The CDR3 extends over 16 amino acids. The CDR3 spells CASSLLSGQGIETQYF. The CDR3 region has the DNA TGCGCCAGCAGCTTGTTGTCGGGACAGGGGATAGAGACCCAGTACTTC.

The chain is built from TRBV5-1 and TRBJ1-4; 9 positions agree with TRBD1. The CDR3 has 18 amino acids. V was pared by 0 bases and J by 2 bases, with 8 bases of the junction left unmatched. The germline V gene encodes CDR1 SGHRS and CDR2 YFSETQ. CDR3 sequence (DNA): TGCGCCAGCAGCTTGGCCCGGGACAGGGCGAGGACTAATGAAAAACTGTTTTTT. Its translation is CASSLARDRARTNEKLFF. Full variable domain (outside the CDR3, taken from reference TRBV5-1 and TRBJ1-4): KAGVTQTPRYLIKTRGQQVTLSCSPISGHRSVSWYQQTPGQGLQFLFEYFSETQRNKGNFPGRFSGRQFSNSRSEMNVSTLELGDSALYLCASSLARDRARTNEKLFFGSGTQLSVL.

CDR3 sequence reads: CASSALPRTDSYFGEQYF. As DNA, the CDR3 is TGTGCCAGCAGCGCCTTACCGAGGACAGATTCCTACTTTGGAGAGCAGTACTTC. The genes are TRBV9 and TRBJ2-7; maybe TRBD1 (6 bases). The CDR3 contains 18 residues. Germline lookup yields CDR1 SGDLS and CDR2 YYNGEE. The ends were cut back, 3 bases at V and 7 bases at J, with 29 bases in the middle.

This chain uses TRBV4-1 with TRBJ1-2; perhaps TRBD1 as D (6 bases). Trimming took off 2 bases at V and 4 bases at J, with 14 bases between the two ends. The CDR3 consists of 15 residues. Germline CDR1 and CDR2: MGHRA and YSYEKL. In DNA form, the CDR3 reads TGCGCCAGCAGCCAACACAGGGATACAGGCTATGGCTACACCTTC. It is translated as CASSQHRDTGYGYTF.

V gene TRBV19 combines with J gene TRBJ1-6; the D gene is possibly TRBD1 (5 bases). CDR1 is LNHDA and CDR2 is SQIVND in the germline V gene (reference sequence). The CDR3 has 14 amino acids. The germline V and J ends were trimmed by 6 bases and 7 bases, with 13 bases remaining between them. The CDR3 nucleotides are TGTGCCAGTAGCTTTAGGAGGGGAAATTCACCCCTCCACTTT. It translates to CASSFRRGNSPLHF. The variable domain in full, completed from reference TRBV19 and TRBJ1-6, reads DGGITQSPKYLFRKEGQNVTLSCEQNLNHDAMYWYRQDPGQGLRLIYYSQIVNDFQKGDIAEGYSVSREKKESFPLTVTSAQKNPTAFYLCASSFRRGNSPLHFGNGTRLTVT.

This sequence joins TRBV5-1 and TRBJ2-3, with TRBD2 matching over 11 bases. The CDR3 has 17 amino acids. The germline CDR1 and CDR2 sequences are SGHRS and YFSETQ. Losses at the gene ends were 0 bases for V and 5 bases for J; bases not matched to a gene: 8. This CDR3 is CASSLVVSGGAGDTQYF. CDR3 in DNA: TGCGCCAGCAGCTTGGTAGTTAGCGGGGGGGCAGGAGATACGCAGTATTTT. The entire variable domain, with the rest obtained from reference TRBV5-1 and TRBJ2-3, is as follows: KAGVTQTPRYLIKTRGQQVTLSCSPISGHRSVSWYQQTPGQGLQFLFEYFSETQRNKGNFPGRFSGRQFSNSRSEMNVSTLELGDSALYLCASSLVVSGGAGDTQYFGPGTRLTVL.

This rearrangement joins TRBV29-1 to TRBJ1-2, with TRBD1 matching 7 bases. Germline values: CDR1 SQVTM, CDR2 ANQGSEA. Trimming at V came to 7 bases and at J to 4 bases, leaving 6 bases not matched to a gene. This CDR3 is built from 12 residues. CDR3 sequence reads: CSASWDSYGYTF. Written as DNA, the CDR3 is TGCAGCGCTTCGTGGGACAGCTATGGCTACACCTTC.

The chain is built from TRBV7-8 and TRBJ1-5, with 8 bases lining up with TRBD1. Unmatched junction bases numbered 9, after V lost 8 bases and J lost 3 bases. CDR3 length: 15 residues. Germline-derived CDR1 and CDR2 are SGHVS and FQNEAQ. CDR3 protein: CASSDRASTNQPQHF. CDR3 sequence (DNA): TGTGCCAGCTCGGACAGGGCCTCTACCAATCAGCCCCAGCATTTT.

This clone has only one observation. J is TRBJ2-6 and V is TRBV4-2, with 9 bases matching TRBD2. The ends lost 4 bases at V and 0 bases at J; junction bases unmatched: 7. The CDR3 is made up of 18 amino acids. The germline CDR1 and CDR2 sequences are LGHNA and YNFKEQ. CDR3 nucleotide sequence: TGTGCCAGCAGCCGAGTAGCGGGGGAGAGCTCTGGGGCCAACGTCCTGACTTTC. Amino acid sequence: CASSRVAGESSGANVLTF.

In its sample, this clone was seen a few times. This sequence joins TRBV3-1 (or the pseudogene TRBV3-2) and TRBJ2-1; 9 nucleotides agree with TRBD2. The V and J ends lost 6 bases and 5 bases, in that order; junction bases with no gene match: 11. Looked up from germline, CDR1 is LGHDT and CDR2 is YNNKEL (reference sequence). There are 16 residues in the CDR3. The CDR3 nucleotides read TGTGCCAGCAGTCGTGTGGGCGGGGGGGCCCACAATGAGCAGTTCTTC. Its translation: CASSRVGGGAHNEQFF.

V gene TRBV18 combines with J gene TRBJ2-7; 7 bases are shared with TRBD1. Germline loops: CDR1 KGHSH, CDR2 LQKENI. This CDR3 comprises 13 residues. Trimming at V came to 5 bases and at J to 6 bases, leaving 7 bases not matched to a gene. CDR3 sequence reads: CASSARQGSEQYF. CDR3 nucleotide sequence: TGTGCCAGCTCAGCCCGACAGGGCAGCGAGCAGTACTTC. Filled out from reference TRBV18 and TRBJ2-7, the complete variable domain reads NAGVMQNPRHLVRRRGQEARLRCSPMKGHSHVYWYRQLPEEGLKFMVYLQKENIIDESGMPKERFSAEFPKEGPSILRIQQVVRGDSAAYFCASSARQGSEQYFGPGTRLTVT.

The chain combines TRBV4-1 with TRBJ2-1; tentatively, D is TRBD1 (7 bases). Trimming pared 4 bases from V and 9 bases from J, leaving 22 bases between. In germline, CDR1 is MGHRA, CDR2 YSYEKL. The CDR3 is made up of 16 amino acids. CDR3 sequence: CASSPQGGPPASEQFF. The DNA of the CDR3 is TGCGCCAGCAGCCCGCAGGGGGGCCCCCCGGCCAGTGAGCAGTTCTTC.

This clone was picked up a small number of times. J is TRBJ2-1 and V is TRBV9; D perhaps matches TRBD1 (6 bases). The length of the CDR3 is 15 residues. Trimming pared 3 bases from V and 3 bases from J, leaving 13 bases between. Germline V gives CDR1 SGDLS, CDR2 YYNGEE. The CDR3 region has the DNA TGTGCCAGCAGCGGAGGCAGGGGAAGCTACAATGAGCAGTTCTTC. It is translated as CASSGGRGSYNEQFF.

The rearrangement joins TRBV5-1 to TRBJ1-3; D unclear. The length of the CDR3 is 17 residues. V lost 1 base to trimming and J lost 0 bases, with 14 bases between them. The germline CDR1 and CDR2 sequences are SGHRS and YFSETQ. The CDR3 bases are TGCGCCAGCAGCTTGTTTTTGCCGGGAGACTCTGGAAACACCATATATTTT. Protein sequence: CASSLFLPGDSGNTIYF.

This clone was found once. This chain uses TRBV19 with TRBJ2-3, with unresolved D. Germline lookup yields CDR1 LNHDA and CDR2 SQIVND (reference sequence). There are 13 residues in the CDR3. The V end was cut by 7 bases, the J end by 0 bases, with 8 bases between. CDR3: CASTERSTDTQYF. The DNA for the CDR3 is TGTGCCAGTACGGAGCGTAGCACAGATACGCAGTATTTT. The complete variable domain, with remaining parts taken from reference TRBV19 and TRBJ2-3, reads DGGITQSPKYLFRKEGQNVTLSCEQNLNHDAMYWYRQDPGQGLRLIYYSQIVNDFQKGDIAEGYSVSREKKESFPLTVTSAQKNPTAFYLCASTERSTDTQYFGPGTRLTVL.

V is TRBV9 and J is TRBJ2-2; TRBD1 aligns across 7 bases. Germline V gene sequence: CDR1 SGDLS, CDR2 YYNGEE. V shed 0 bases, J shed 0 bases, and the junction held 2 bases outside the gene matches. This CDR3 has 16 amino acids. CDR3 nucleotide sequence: TGTGCCAGCAGCGTAGGAGGGGGCACGAACACCGGGGAGCTGTTTTTT. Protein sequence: CASSVGGGTNTGELFF. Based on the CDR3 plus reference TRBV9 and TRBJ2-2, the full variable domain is DSGVTQTPKHLITATGQRVTLRCSPRSGDLSVYWYQQSLDQGLQFLIQYYNGEERAKGNILERFSAQQFPDLHSELNLSSLELGDSALYFCASSVGGGTNTGELFFGEGSRLTVL.

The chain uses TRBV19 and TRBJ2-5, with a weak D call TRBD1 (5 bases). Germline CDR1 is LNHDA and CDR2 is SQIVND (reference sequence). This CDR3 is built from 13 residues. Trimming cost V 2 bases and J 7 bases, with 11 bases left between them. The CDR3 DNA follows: TGTGCCAGTAGTATACAGAACCAGGGGACCCAGTACTTC. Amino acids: CASSIQNQGTQYF.

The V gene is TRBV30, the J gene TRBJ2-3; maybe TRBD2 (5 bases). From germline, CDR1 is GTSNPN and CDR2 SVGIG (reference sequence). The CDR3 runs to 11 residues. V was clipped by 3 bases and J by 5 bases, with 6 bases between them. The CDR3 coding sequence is TGTGCCTGGAGGACTATAGATACGCAGTATTTT. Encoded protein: CAWRTIDTQYF.

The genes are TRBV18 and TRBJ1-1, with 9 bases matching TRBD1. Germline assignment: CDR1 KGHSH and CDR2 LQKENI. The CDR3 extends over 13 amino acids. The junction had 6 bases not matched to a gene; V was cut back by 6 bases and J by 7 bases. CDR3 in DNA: TGTGCCAGCTCTTCGACAGGGGGGGATGAAGCTTTCTTT. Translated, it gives CASSSTGGDEAFF.